The 9 T cell receptor beta chains below all came from one sample that was sequenced in a study of blood T cell repertoires in COVID-19 (dated by TCRdb to about 2020). Library prep was done by the immunoSEQ multiplex PCR assay. TCRdb retrieved this table from immuneACCESS and kept in-frame rearrangements only. Not all clones are present; in checked studies, unresolved V genes account for under half, and no reason is known for the remainder. Recorded for this sample are 200,000 to 300,000 clones; around 88% of them occurred a single time. The ten biggest clones cover approximately 2.3% of the sample. Material for sequencing was PBMCs or T cells enriched from blood (not recorded which). These receptors came from a woman aged 40 to 55 with acute COVID-19.

V is TRBV5-8 and J is TRBJ2-4, with D maybe TRBD1 (6 bases). V was shortened by 2 bases and J by 0 bases, with 9 bases between the two germline ends. Germline lookup yields CDR1 SGHTS and CDR2 YDEGEE. The CDR3 consists of 15 residues. The CDR3 protein is CASSFPGVAKNIQYF. The CDR3 DNA is TGTGCCAGCAGCTTTCCAGGGGTAGCCAAAAACATTCAGTACTTC.

The rearrangement links TRBV15 to TRBJ2-5; 7 nucleotides line up with TRBD1. The germline V gene encodes CDR1 LNHNV and CDR2 YYDKDF (reference sequence). V was clipped by 9 bases and J by 2 bases; unmatched bases: 6. The CDR3 spans 13 residues. CDR3 region: CATGDSLQETQYF. CDR3 coding DNA: TGTGCCACGGGGGACAGCCTGCAAGAGACCCAGTACTTC.

This chain connects TRBV3-1 (or the pseudogene TRBV3-2) to TRBJ1-1, with TRBD1 matching 9 bases. Germline V gene sequence: CDR1 LGHDT, CDR2 YNNKEL (reference sequence). The CDR3 spans 18 residues. V gave up 2 bases and J gave up 4 bases; unmatched junction bases: 14. CDR3 nucleotides: TGTGCCAGCAGCCAATTGACCTCCCCACAGGGGGCATCCACTGAAGCTTTCTTT. It codes for CASSQLTSPQGASTEAFF.

The chain is built from TRBV5-1 and TRBJ1-1; unclear D gene. Per germline, CDR1 SGHRS and CDR2 YFSETQ. The CDR3 extends over 14 amino acids. Between the trimmed V and J ends, which lost 4 bases and 2 bases, there was a span of 12 bases. CDR3 amino acids: CASSPYGQNTEAFF. CDR3 DNA: TGCGCCAGCAGCCCCTATGGGCAAAACACTGAAGCTTTCTTT.

This clone was observed once. The chain is built from TRBV10-3 and TRBJ2-6, with D unclear. V dropped 2 bases and J dropped 4 bases, with 9 bases sitting between them. This CDR3 is built from 15 residues. Germline CDR1 ENHRY, CDR2 SYGVKD. The CDR3 DNA reads as TGTGCCATCAGTGAGCAACACACCGGGGCCAACGTCCTGACTTTC. It yields the protein CAISEQHTGANVLTF.

This clone was recorded only once. J is TRBJ1-5 and V is TRBV12-5; 7 positions match TRBD1. CDR1 is LGHNT, CDR2 FRNRAP, per germline. V shed 5 bases and J 2 bases; nucleotides not matched to a gene: 6. There are 15 residues in the CDR3. The CDR3 sequence is CASGPTGQGNQPQHF. The CDR3 DNA sequence: TGTGCTAGTGGTCCAACCGGACAGGGCAATCAGCCCCAGCATTTT.

The V gene is TRBV9, the J gene TRBJ2-2; maybe TRBD2 (6 bases). This CDR3 contains 15 residues. Germline lookup yields CDR1 SGDLS and CDR2 YYNGEE. Trimming removed 2 bases at V and 7 bases at J, with 15 bases between. The CDR3 bases are TGTGCCAGCAGCGTTGGAGGGGATTCGGGCGGGGAGCTGTTTTTT. This codes for CASSVGGDSGGELFF.

The V and J genes are TRBV4-3 and TRBJ1-4; D gene uncertain. This CDR3 is built from 15 residues. Germline lookup yields CDR1 LGHNA and CDR2 YSLEER. The germline V and J ends were trimmed by 0 bases and 0 bases, with 5 bases remaining between them. Here the CDR3 reads CASSQDLPTNEKLFF. CDR3 nucleotide sequence: TGCGCCAGCAGCCAAGATCTCCCAACTAATGAAAAACTGTTTTTT.

The gene calls are TRBV19 and TRBJ2-4; 10 nucleotides line up with TRBD1. Per germline, CDR1 LNHDA and CDR2 SQIVND (reference sequence). The length of the CDR3 is 16 residues. J lost 6 bases, V lost 0 bases, and 5 bases had no gene match. The CDR3 sequence: CASSIERDRGANIQYF. The CDR3 bases are TGTGCCAGTAGTATAGAGAGGGACAGGGGCGCAAACATTCAGTACTTC.